This TCR beta chain was sequenced for a study of blood T cell repertoires in COVID-19. Only in-frame clones appear in the TCRdb table, and some are missing; sequencing was by immunoSEQ multiplex PCR. The sample consists of 330,000 or so clones, about 92% of them appearing once. The CDR3 is 14 residues long. CDR1 is SGHDT and CDR2 is YYEEEE in the germline V gene. Between the trimmed V and J ends, which lost 4 bases and 5 bases, there was a span of 14 bases. Sample: PBMCs or T cells enriched from blood (not recorded which). The V and J genes are TRBV5-6 and TRBJ2-3; D may be TRBD1 (7 bases). This sequence originates from a woman in her twenties or thirties who had recovered from COVID-19. DNA for the CDR3: TGTGCCAGCAGCGCGGGGACAGTGATAGATACGCAGTATTTT. Translating it yields CASSAGTVIDTQYF.